Listed below are T cell receptor beta chains from one sample, sequenced in a study of CD8 T cells in ankylosing spondylitis. TCRdb re-derived calls from the 5' RACE reads in MiXCR, one entry per CDR3 protein. Counted here are 310,000 or so distinct CDR3 sequences, around 19% occurring once; the ten biggest clones make up around 8%. Material: blood, either unsorted or a sorted T cell fraction (not recorded which). These receptors originate from a male donor with ankylosing spondylitis or in good health (not recorded which). Each CDR3 is given without its conserved first and last residue.

cdr3_length j_call v_call cdr3_aa
14 TRBJ2-1 TRBV9 ASSVEQGIRVNEQF
14 TRBJ2-1 TRBV28 ASRRQGASSYNEQF
14 TRBJ2-2 TRBV5-1 ASSLDPGANTGELF
13 TRBJ2-4 TRBV11-1 ASSRTSGPADIQY
12 TRBJ1-3 TRBV28 ASNTRGSGNTIY
15 TRBJ2-2 TRBV5-1 ASSPISGTANTGELF
11 TRBJ1-1 TRBV29-1 SGIGSSLAEAF
10 TRBJ2-5 TRBV7-2 ASPGATETQY
13 TRBJ2-2 TRBV12-3/TRBV12-4 ASSLGLTRDGELF
14 TRBJ1-1 TRBV5-1 ASSLSGGRTDTEAF
12 TRBJ1-5 TRBV24-1 ATSDFRINQPQH
16 TRBJ1-3 TRBV3-1 ASSRAFRTGMSGNTIY
13 TRBJ1-6 TRBV15 ATSRDSPRASPLH
12 TRBJ2-5 TRBV19 ASKDLPGAGTQY
14 TRBJ2-1 TRBV3-1 ASSQIFQGSSNEQF
13 TRBJ2-5 TRBV14 ASSRTGTGYETQY
11 TRBJ1-3 TRBV12-3/TRBV12-4 ASTPARGNTIY
14 TRBJ2-2 TRBV20-1 SAKDRRVSNTGELF
14 TRBJ1-1 TRBV5-1 ASSLGSLGRDTEAF
11 TRBJ2-3 TRBV29-1 SLVPVSTDTQY
12 TRBJ1-5 TRBV5-1 ASNGFQGNQPQH
12 TRBJ1-2 TRBV3-1 ASSQETAVYGYT
14 TRBJ2-3 TRBV5-1 ASSPLAGWSTDTQY
12 TRBJ1-5 TRBV12-3/TRBV12-4 ASRQGVSNQPQH
9 TRBJ1-3 TRBV20-1 SAPNVNTIY
10 TRBJ2-1 TRBV18 ASSVRTNEQF
12 TRBJ2-5 TRBV2 ASNRQAHQETQY
15 TRBJ2-3 TRBV20-1 SARVTSIAGPTDTQY